This TCR beta chain was sequenced for a study of T cells in narcolepsy. About the study: Enrolled donors included narcolepsy type 1 or type 2 patients and healthy controls.

Comment on this clone: The target antigen is unknown.

Germline CDR1 SGHDT, CDR2 YYEEEE. The CDR3 is 17 residues long. V shed 2 bases and J 0 bases; nucleotides not matched to a gene: 9. Study-level findings and limits: In some patient and control memory CD4+ samples, autoreactive clones were absent. HCRT-specific and TRIB2-specific autoreactive clonotypes appeared among same-patient CSF and blood CD4+ clonotypes.

Clones were sequenced by immunoSEQ multiplex PCR, and TCRdb holds only the in-frame ones, with some missing. The top ten hold around 12% of the sample, which has around 26,000 clones, less than 70% seen once. J is TRBJ2-5 and V is TRBV5-6; 8 bases line up with TRBD2. This TCR was sampled from a human donor in good health. The source material was memory (CD45RA-) CD4+ T cells from blood. The CDR3 loop reads CASSFFGRGEYQETQYF. CDR3 coding DNA: TGTGCCAGCAGCTTTTTCGGGCGGGGGGAGTACCAAGAGACCCAGTACTTC.